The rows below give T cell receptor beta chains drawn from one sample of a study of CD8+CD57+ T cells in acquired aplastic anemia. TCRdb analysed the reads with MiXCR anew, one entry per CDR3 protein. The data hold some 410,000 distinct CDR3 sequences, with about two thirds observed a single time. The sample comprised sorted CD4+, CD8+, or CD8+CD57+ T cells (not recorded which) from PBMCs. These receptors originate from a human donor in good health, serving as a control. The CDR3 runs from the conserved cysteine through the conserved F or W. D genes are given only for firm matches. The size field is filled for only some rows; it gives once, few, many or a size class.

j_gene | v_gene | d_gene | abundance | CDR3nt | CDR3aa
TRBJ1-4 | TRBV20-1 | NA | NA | TGCAGTGCTAGTGTAGTAGCGGGGGGAGGCACAGAAAAACTGTTTTTT | CSASVVAGGGTEKLFF
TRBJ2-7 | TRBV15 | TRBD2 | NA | TGTGCCACCAGCAGAGATGTGGGACTAGCGGGGGGGCCTCGGAACGAGCAGTACTTC | CATSRDVGLAGGPRNEQYF
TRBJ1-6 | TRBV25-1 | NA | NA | TGTGCCAGCAGTGACAGGAGACGCTATAATTCACCCCTCCACTTT | CASSDRRRYNSPLHF
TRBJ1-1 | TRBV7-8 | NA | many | TGTGCCAGCAGCTGGGACACCTGGAACACTGAAGCTTTCTTT | CASSWDTWNTEAFF
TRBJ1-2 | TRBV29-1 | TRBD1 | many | TGCAGCGTTGCGGGACAGGGGGTATACGGCTACACCTTC | CSVAGQGVYGYTF
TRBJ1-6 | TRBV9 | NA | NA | TGTGCCAGCAGCGACAGGGACCAAGAGACCCAGTACTACTTT | CASSDRDQETQYYF
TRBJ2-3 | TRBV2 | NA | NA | TGTGCCAGCAGTGGTGATAGGGGGAACACAGATACGCAGTATTTT | CASSGDRGNTDTQYF
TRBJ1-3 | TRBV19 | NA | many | TGTGCCAGTAGTATATCTGGGTCTGGAAACACCATATATTTT | CASSISGSGNTIYF
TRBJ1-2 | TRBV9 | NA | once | TGTGCCAGCAGCGCAGAGGGCACAGACCCGCAGTATTACACCTTC | CASSAEGTDPQYYTF
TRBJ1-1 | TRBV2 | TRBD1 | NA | TGTGCCAGCAGGCCGACAGGGACCACTGAAGCTTTCTTT | CASRPTGTTEAFF
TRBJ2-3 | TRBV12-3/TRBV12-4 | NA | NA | TGTGCCAGCAGTGTGACTCCGGGACAACGCACAGATACGCAGTATTTT | CASSVTPGQRTDTQYF
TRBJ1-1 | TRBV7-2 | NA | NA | TGTGCCAGCAGCTTACCCCTCGGTGAGGGGACTGAAGCTTTCTTT | CASSLPLGEGTEAFF
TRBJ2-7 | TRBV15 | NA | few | TGTGCCACCAGCAGAGATCCGGGGAACCCCGAGCAGTACTTC | CATSRDPGNPEQYF
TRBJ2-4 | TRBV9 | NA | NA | TGTGCCAGCACCTTCAGACTACCGACCACCCCCATTCAGTACTTC | CASTFRLPTTPIQYF
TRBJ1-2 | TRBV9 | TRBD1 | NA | TGTGCCAGCAGCGTCGGGACAGGGGCTAATGAAAGACGCTACACCTTC | CASSVGTGANERRYTF